The rows below give T cell receptor beta chains drawn from one sample of a study of radiotherapy plus CTLA-4 blockade in lung cancer. TCRdb keeps only in-frame clones here, not all; method: immunoSEQ multiplex PCR. The repertoire holds 58,000 or so clones, with roughly four fifths as singletons. The sample here was peripheral blood, taken from a patient treated with radiotherapy plus ipilimumab. These receptor sequences come from a human donor with non-small cell lung cancer who had a complete response to radiotherapy plus ipilimumab. The CDR3 runs from the conserved cysteine through the conserved F or W. D genes are given only for firm matches. The listing skips clone size in some rows; elsewhere it reads once, few, many or a size class.

CDR3: CASSAKFRGFTDTQYF
DNA: TGTGCCAGCAGCGCGAAGTTCAGGGGGTTCACAGATACGCAGTATTTT
D: TRBD1
J: TRBJ2-3
V: TRBV9
size: once

CDR3: CASSLGGTGNQPQHF
DNA: TGCGCCAGCAGCTTGGGAGGGACAGGCAATCAGCCCCAGCATTTT
D: TRBD1
J: TRBJ1-5
V: TRBV5-1
size: -

CDR3: CASSLIGLRTGELFF
DNA: TGTGCCAGCAGCTTAATTGGGCTGCGCACCGGGGAGCTGTTTTTT
D: -
J: TRBJ2-2
V: TRBV7-2
size: -

CDR3: CAWRGQGSNEKLFF
DNA: TGTGCCTGGAGAGGACAGGGGTCTAATGAAAAACTGTTTTTT
D: TRBD1
J: TRBJ1-4
V: TRBV30
size: once

CDR3: CASSPRGTFGNEKLFF
DNA: TGTGCCAGCAGCCCCCGAGGGACTTTTGGAAATGAAAAACTGTTTTTT
D: -
J: TRBJ1-4
V: TRBV7-2
size: -

CDR3: CASKQGKNTGELFF
DNA: TGTGCCAGCAAACAGGGGAAGAACACCGGGGAGCTGTTTTTT
D: TRBD1
J: TRBJ2-2
V: TRBV7-2
size: -

CDR3: CASSHGQGVFYGYTF
DNA: TGTGCCAGCAGCCATGGACAGGGGGTTTTCTATGGCTACACCTTC
D: TRBD1
J: TRBJ1-2
V: TRBV11-3
size: -

CDR3: CASSSTKSLAGKNIQYF
DNA: TGTGCCAGCTCATCCACTAAATCCCTGGCGGGCAAAAACATTCAGTACTTC
D: -
J: TRBJ2-4
V: TRBV18
size: once

CDR3: CASSSSPGNTEAFF
DNA: TGTGCCAGCAGTTCCTCGCCCGGGAACACTGAAGCTTTCTTT
D: -
J: TRBJ1-1
V: TRBV6-4
size: -

CDR3: CASSSRQGAYTF
DNA: TGTGCCAGCAGCTCCCGACAGGGAGCCTACACCTTC
D: TRBD1
J: TRBJ1-2
V: TRBV5-6
size: -

CDR3: CASSLRGVSTDTQYF
DNA: TGCGCCAGCAGTTTGCGGGGCGTAAGCACAGATACGCAGTATTTT
D: -
J: TRBJ2-3
V: TRBV10-2
size: few

CDR3: CASSTGTGGRIGELFF
DNA: TGCGCCAGCAGCACAGGGACAGGGGGAAGAATCGGGGAGCTGTTTTTT
D: TRBD1
J: TRBJ2-2
V: TRBV5-1
size: -

CDR3: CASSPRDYTDTQYF
DNA: TGTGCCAGTAGTCCCAGGGACTACACAGATACGCAGTATTTT
D: TRBD2
J: TRBJ2-3
V: TRBV19
size: -

CDR3: CASRYTGLGEETQYF
DNA: TGCGCCAGCAGATACACGGGACTAGGGGAAGAGACCCAGTACTTC
D: TRBD2
J: TRBJ2-5
V: TRBV4-1
size: -

CDR3: CAWRAKRGGPPKETQYF
DNA: TGTGCCTGGAGGGCCAAGAGGGGAGGGCCTCCAAAAGAGACCCAGTACTTC
D: TRBD2
J: TRBJ2-5
V: TRBV30
size: -

CDR3: CASSLGLVRAKADGYTF
DNA: TGTGCCAGCTCACTAGGATTGGTTCGTGCTAAAGCGGATGGCTACACCTTC
D: -
J: TRBJ1-2
V: TRBV18
size: -

CDR3: CASSEGWADTQYF
DNA: TGTGCCAGCAGCGAGGGGTGGGCAGATACGCAGTATTTT
D: -
J: TRBJ2-3
V: TRBV9
size: -

CDR3: CASSSRGGSDTQYF
DNA: TGTGCCAGCAGTTCTCGCGGGGGATCAGATACGCAGTATTTT
D: TRBD2
J: TRBJ2-3
V: TRBV6-6
size: -

CDR3: CASSQDRGGRQETQYF
DNA: TGCGCCAGCAGCCAAGATCGGGGAGGGCGCCAAGAGACCCAGTACTTC
D: TRBD2
J: TRBJ2-5
V: TRBV4-1
size: -

CDR3: CASSPTPPDRGWGYTF
DNA: TGTGCCAGCAGTCCCACCCCACCGGACAGGGGATGGGGCTACACCTTC
D: TRBD1
J: TRBJ1-2
V: TRBV2
size: -

CDR3: CASSLLDSSTDTQYF
DNA: TGCGCCAGCAGCCTCCTGGACAGTAGCACAGATACGCAGTATTTT
D: -
J: TRBJ2-3
V: TRBV5-1
size: -

CDR3: CASSSTGTGGNEQFF
DNA: TGTGCCAGCAGTAGCACCGGGACAGGGGGCAATGAGCAGTTCTTC
D: TRBD1
J: TRBJ2-1
V: TRBV6-5
size: -

CDR3: CASTPPRQGTNYGYTF
DNA: TGTGCCAGCACCCCCCCGAGACAGGGAACGAACTATGGCTACACCTTC
D: TRBD1
J: TRBJ1-2
V: TRBV28
size: -

CDR3: CSVAGGGGQPQHF
DNA: TGCAGCGTTGCTGGCGGGGGCGGACAGCCCCAGCATTTT
D: -
J: TRBJ1-5
V: TRBV29-1
size: -

CDR3: CASSVGRVTEAFF
DNA: TGTGCCAGCAGCGTCGGCAGGGTTACTGAAGCTTTCTTT
D: -
J: TRBJ1-1
V: TRBV9
size: -

CDR3: CASSTPGGRGYGYTF
DNA: TGTGCCAGCAGCACCCCAGGAGGCAGGGGCTATGGCTACACCTTC
D: -
J: TRBJ1-2
V: TRBV5-6
size: -

CDR3: CASSVGGWTGGDYGYTF
DNA: TGTGCCAGCAGCGTAGGGGGGTGGACAGGGGGCGACTATGGCTACACCTTC
D: TRBD1
J: TRBJ1-2
V: TRBV9
size: once

CDR3: CASSARGSQEAFF
DNA: TGCGCCAGCAGTGCGCGAGGGTCCCAAGAAGCTTTCTTT
D: -
J: TRBJ1-1
V: TRBV10-1
size: -

CDR3: CASSSRDRVLYEQYF
DNA: TGTGCCAGCAGCTCCCGGGACAGGGTCCTCTACGAGCAGTACTTC
D: TRBD1
J: TRBJ2-7
V: TRBV7-9
size: -

CDR3: CASSPRTGKAYEQYF
DNA: TGTGCCAGCAGTCCCCGGACAGGTAAAGCCTACGAGCAGTACTTC
D: TRBD1
J: TRBJ2-7
V: TRBV6-6
size: once

CDR3: CASTREGMAAEAFF
DNA: TGTGCCAGCACCCGGGAAGGGATGGCAGCTGAAGCTTTCTTT
D: -
J: TRBJ1-1
V: TRBV7-9
size: -

CDR3: CASVLFMTGYTEAFF
DNA: TGTGCCAGCGTTCTTTTCATGACAGGGTACACTGAAGCTTTCTTT
D: TRBD1
J: TRBJ1-1
V: TRBV28
size: -

CDR3: CASSRQDESPLHF
DNA: TGTGCCAGCAGCCGACAGGACGAGTCACCCCTCCACTTT
D: -
J: TRBJ1-6
V: TRBV6-5
size: -

CDR3: CASSHSTGGDEQYF
DNA: TGTGCCAGCAGTCACTCGACAGGGGGCGACGAGCAGTACTTC
D: TRBD1
J: TRBJ2-7
V: TRBV6-5
size: -

CDR3: CASSQSPDRAQPQHF
DNA: TGTGCCAGCTCACAAAGCCCCGACAGGGCTCAGCCCCAGCATTTT
D: TRBD1
J: TRBJ1-5
V: TRBV18
size: -

CDR3: CSVEGQGMGKLFF
DNA: TGCAGCGTTGAAGGGCAGGGGATGGGAAAACTGTTTTTT
D: -
J: TRBJ1-4
V: TRBV29-1
size: -

CDR3: CASSRAISSANEKLFF
DNA: TGTGCCAGCAGCAGGGCTATCAGCTCGGCTAATGAAAAACTGTTTTTT
D: -
J: TRBJ1-4
V: TRBV27
size: -

CDR3: CAWSVGGGGQETQYF
DNA: TGTGCCTGGAGTGTCGGCGGGGGCGGCCAAGAGACCCAGTACTTC
D: -
J: TRBJ2-5
V: TRBV30
size: -

CDR3: CASSVVGGPTGELFF
DNA: TGTGCCAGCAGCGTAGTAGGGGGACCCACCGGGGAGCTGTTTTTT
D: -
J: TRBJ2-2
V: TRBV9
size: -

CDR3: CASSDPGGWRGEQFF
DNA: TGTGCCAGCAGTGATCCGGGAGGGTGGAGGGGTGAGCAGTTCTTC
D: TRBD2
J: TRBJ2-1
V: TRBV6-1
size: -

CDR3: CASSQTRGTEAFF
DNA: TGTGCCAGCAGCCAGACGCGGGGCACTGAAGCTTTCTTT
D: -
J: TRBJ1-1
V: TRBV6-1
size: -

CDR3: CASSLGQGTQETQYF
DNA: TGCGCCAGCAGCCTGGGACAGGGGACTCAAGAGACCCAGTACTTC
D: TRBD1
J: TRBJ2-5
V: TRBV5-1
size: -

CDR3: CASRPGTGSSGELFF
DNA: TGTGCCAGTAGACCCGGGACAGGGTCTAGCGGGGAGCTGTTTTTT
D: TRBD1
J: TRBJ2-2
V: TRBV19
size: -

CDR3: CASSPRVANTEAFF
DNA: TGTGCCAGCAGTCCCCGGGTAGCGAACACTGAAGCTTTCTTT
D: -
J: TRBJ1-1
V: TRBV6-1
size: -

CDR3: CAIGRDTEAFF
DNA: TGTGCCATCGGGCGGGACACTGAAGCTTTCTTT
D: -
J: TRBJ1-1
V: TRBV10-3
size: few

CDR3: CASKDIQETQYF
DNA: TGTGCTAGCAAAGACATCCAAGAGACCCAGTACTTC
D: -
J: TRBJ2-5
V: TRBV7-7
size: -

CDR3: CASSARFSYEQYF
DNA: TGTGCCAGCAGCGCTCGGTTCTCCTACGAGCAGTACTTC
D: -
J: TRBJ2-7
V: TRBV5-8
size: -

CDR3: CASSYSGGVTDTQYF
DNA: TGTGCCAGCAGTTACTCTGGGGGGGTCACAGATACGCAGTATTTT
D: TRBD2
J: TRBJ2-3
V: TRBV6-5
size: -

CDR3: CASSLVAGGTEAFF
DNA: TGCGCCAGCAGCTTGGTGGCAGGGGGCACTGAAGCTTTCTTT
D: TRBD1
J: TRBJ1-1
V: TRBV5-1
size: -

CDR3: CASSPNGQGAGFF
DNA: TGCGCCAGCAGCCCTAACGGACAGGGGGCGGGGTTCTTC
D: TRBD1
J: TRBJ2-1
V: TRBV5-1
size: -

CDR3: CASSAGGGTYEQYF
DNA: TGTGCCAGCAGTGCGGGGGGCGGGACCTACGAGCAGTACTTC
D: -
J: TRBJ2-7
V: TRBV2
size: -

CDR3: CASSQDSFRTDLNYGYTF
DNA: TGCGCCAGCAGCCAAGATTCTTTCAGGACAGACTTAAACTATGGCTACACCTTC
D: -
J: TRBJ1-2
V: TRBV4-1
size: medium-sized

CDR3: CASSLALVQNTEAFF
DNA: TGTGCCAGCAGCTTAGCGCTGGTACAGAACACTGAAGCTTTCTTT
D: -
J: TRBJ1-1
V: TRBV7-9
size: -

CDR3: CASSVSLNTEAFF
DNA: TGCGCCAGCAGTGTTAGCCTGAACACTGAAGCTTTCTTT
D: -
J: TRBJ1-1
V: TRBV10-2
size: medium-sized

CDR3: CASGLGRSGYTF
DNA: TGTGCTAGTGGTTTGGGGAGGTCTGGCTACACCTTC
D: -
J: TRBJ1-2
V: TRBV12-5
size: -

CDR3: CASSLEGGTDTQYF
DNA: TGCGCCAGCAGCTTGGAAGGGGGCACAGATACGCAGTATTTT
D: -
J: TRBJ2-3
V: TRBV5-1
size: -

CDR3: CASSFLGLRETQYF
DNA: TGCGCCAGCAGCTTTTTGGGACTTCGAGAGACCCAGTACTTC
D: -
J: TRBJ2-5
V: TRBV5-1
size: -